Ten or more counts support the clone carrying this TCR beta chain. TCRdb independently ran MiXCR on the 5' RACE reads; one entry per CDR3 protein. The sample contains over 50,000 distinct CDR3 sequences, roughly 13% of which appear only once. The source of the sample is a study of early T cells in non-severe SARS-CoV-2 infection. From germline, CDR1 is DFQATT and CDR2 SNEGSKA (reference sequence). The CDR3 runs 20 residues. J gave up 4 bases and V 2 bases, and 17 bases lay outside the gene matches. The chain couples TRBV20-1 to TRBJ2-1, with 13 bases that match TRBD2. This TCR was recovered from an adult who was a healthcare worker with PCR-confirmed SARS-CoV-2 infection or an uninfected control (not recorded which). Sequencing input: whole blood. The CDR3 sequence is CSARTPPRVLAGGIYNEQFF. DNA for the CDR3: TGCAGTGCTAGAACTCCCCCCAGGGTACTAGCGGGGGGGATTTACAATGAGCAGTTCTTC.